This T cell receptor beta chain comes out of a study of blood T cell repertoires in COVID-19. Germline-derived CDR1 and CDR2 are SGHDN and FVKESK. Trimming took 2 bases from V and 5 from J; bases not matched to a gene: 7. This CDR3 has 17 amino acids. Methods used by the authors: Scientists estimated how many nucleated cells there were by amplifying reference gene primers. Clones were sequenced by immunoSEQ multiplex PCR, and TCRdb holds only the in-frame ones, with some missing. The V and J calls and clone size come from that table; D and trimming were worked out from the DNA. The data show about 150,000 clones, approximately 88% seen once.

V usage is TRBV14 and J usage is TRBJ2-2; TRBD1 aligns across 11 bases. Sequences were obtained from peripheral blood. The receptor was derived from a woman aged 55-70 years with acute or convalescent COVID-19. The CDR3 loop is CASSQLRGTGGTGELFF. CDR3 nucleotides: TGTGCCAGCAGCCAATTAAGAGGGACAGGGGGGACCGGGGAGCTGTTTTTT. The full variable domain, in which reference TRBV14 and TRBJ2-2 provide the parts outside the CDR3, is EAGVTQFPSHSVIEKGQTVTLRCDPISGHDNLYWYRRVMGKEIKFLLHFVKESKQDESGMPNNRFLAERTGGTYSTLKVQPAELEDSGVYFCASSQLRGTGGTGELFFGEGSRLTVL.